This T cell receptor beta chain was recovered during a study of blood T cell repertoires in COVID-19 (TCRdb year 2020). Background on the whole study: Samples covering the acute and convalescent phases of COVID-19 were provided by collaborators in the United States, Italy and Spain. Samples came from the ongoing ImmuneRACE study (first 160 participants) plus 1,254 subjects from 6 global collaborators. Subjects who had been exposed to COVID-19, were actively infected with it, or had recovered from it provided the deeply sampled blood TCRbeta repertoires that made up the dataset. HLA class I and class II types, where available, came from metadata supplied by the sample provider rather than from assay-based typing. The material from the prospective study consisted of cDNA or gDNA derived from T cells, B-cell-depleted T cells, or PBMCs. A de-identified subject ID, COVID-19 status, age in years and sex were almost always included in the sample metadata. A freely available public database, intended as a resource for researchers studying the immune response to SARS-CoV-2, is where the repertoires were released. The research as a whole found: How much clinical and demographic metadata was included differed by source and by participant, and the metadata was provided uncurated.

The collaborating institutions used their own protocols to collect whole blood in K2EDTA tubes. For TCRbeta analysis, collaborators shipped samples in one of three forms: frozen whole blood, isolated PBMCs, or DNA extracted from either of those sample types. The immunoSEQ Assay, a bias-controlled multiplex PCR, was used to amplify TCRbeta CDR3 regions from genomic DNA. On the authors' methods: Nucleated cell counts per sample were estimated from amplification of reference gene primers within the assay. To quantify the absolute abundance of each unique TCRbeta CDR3 rearrangement, sequence reads were collapsed and filtered. For each sample, productive Simpson clonality was calculated by taking the square root of Simpson's diversity index across productive rearrangements. What TCRdb holds here is the immuneACCESS table cut down to in-frame rearrangements. Part of the clones is not present; checked against another copy, under half of the missing clones reflect an unresolved V gene, and the others are unexplained. That table gives V, J and clone size, and the DNA gave D and trimming. The sample includes approximately 140,000 clones, with around 82% observed a single time. Jointly, the top ten make up 1.4% of the sample.

Relative to germline, V is 7 bases shorter and J is 5 bases shorter, with 11 bases between their ends. There are 12 amino acids in the CDR3, from cysteine to phenylalanine inclusive. Just CDR3 DNA is preserved here, 36 bases in frame from base 1. To note about this clone: Its antigen has not been determined. No base-level quality is on record; no much larger clone is a single base apart.

Recombination joined TRBV23-1 with TRBJ1-2; too little of a D gene remains to name it. TRBV23-1 qualifies as an ORF whose function is uncertain. This receptor was obtained from a man between 60 and 75 years old with acute or convalescent COVID-19. Sequencing used peripheral blood. In nucleotide form, the sequence is TGCGCCAGCATAGGACGGACTTATGGCTACACCTTC. Its protein is CASIGRTYGYTF.